Listed here is a single T cell receptor (beta chain). The target antigen is unknown. A much larger clone differs by one base, so this may be a read error. The data are from a study of response to subunit inactivated influenza vaccine. Study conclusions and caveats: A suggestion made by the authors is that each seasonal influenza vaccination recruits few new T cells.

One entry per CDR3 protein, called by TCRdb with MiXCR from the RT-PCR reads. Found here are around 580,000 distinct CDR3 sequences, approximately 12% of them singletons; the top ten hold around 9.6%. This CDR3 is built from 15 residues. Trimming left V 4 bases short and J 7 bases short, with 18 bases between. Germline V gene lookup returns CDR1 LGHNA and CDR2 YSLEER. The clonotype was recovered from a man aged 45-60 years who received an inactivated influenza vaccine. The sequenced sample was PBMCs from blood, obtained on the day of vaccination. V usage is TRBV4-3 and J usage is TRBJ2-3; TRBD1 is a possible D gene (5 bases). The CDR3, as DNA: TGCGCCAGCAGCCTAGTTTACCAGGGTGGGAATACGCAGTATTTT. As protein: CASSLVYQGGNTQYF.